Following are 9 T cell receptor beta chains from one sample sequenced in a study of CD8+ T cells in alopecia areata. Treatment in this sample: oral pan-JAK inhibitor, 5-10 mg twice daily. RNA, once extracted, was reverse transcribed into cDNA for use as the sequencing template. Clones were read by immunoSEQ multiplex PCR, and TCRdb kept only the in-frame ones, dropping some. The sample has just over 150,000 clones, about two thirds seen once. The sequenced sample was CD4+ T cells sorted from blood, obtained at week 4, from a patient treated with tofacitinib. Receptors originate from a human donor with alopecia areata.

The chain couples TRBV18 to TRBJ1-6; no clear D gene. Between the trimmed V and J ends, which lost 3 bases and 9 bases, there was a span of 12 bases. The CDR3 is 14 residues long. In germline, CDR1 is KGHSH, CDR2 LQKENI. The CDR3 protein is CASSPLDGGSPLHF. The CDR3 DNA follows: TGTGCCAGCTCACCCTTGGACGGTGGTTCACCCCTCCACTTT.

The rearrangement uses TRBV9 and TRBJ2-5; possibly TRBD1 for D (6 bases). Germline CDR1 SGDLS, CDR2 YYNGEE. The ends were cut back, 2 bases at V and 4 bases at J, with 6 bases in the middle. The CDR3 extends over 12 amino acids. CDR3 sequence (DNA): TGTGCCAGCAGCGTCAGGGGAGAGACCCAGTACTTC. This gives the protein CASSVRGETQYF. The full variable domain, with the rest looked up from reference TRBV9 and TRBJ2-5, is DSGVTQTPKHLITATGQRVTLRCSPRSGDLSVYWYQQSLDQGLQFLIQYYNGEERAKGNILERFSAQQFPDLHSELNLSSLELGDSALYFCASSVRGETQYFGPGTRLLVL.

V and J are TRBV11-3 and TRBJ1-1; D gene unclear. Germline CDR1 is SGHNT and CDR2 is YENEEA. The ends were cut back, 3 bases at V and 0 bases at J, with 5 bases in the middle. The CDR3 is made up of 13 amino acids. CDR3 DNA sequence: TGTGCCAGCAGCTTGAGCATGAACACTGAAGCTTTCTTT. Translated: CASSLSMNTEAFF. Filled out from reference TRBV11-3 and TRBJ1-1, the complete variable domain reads EAGVVQSPRYKIIEKKQPVAFWCNPISGHNTLYWYLQNLGQGPELLIRYENEEAVDDSQLPKDRFSAERLKGVDSTLKIQPAELGDSAVYLCASSLSMNTEAFFGQGTRLTVV.

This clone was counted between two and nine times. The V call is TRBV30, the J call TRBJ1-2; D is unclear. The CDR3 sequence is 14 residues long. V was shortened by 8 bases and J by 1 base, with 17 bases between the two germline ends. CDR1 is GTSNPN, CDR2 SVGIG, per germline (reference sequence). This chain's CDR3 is CATLRTDINYGYTF. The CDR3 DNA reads TGTGCCACCCTACGGACGGATATTAACTATGGCTACACCTTC.

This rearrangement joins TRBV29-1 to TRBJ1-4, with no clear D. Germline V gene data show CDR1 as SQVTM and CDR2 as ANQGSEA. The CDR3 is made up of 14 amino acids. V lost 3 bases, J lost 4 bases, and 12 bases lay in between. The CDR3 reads CSVDEAGLNEKLFF. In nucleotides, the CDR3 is TGCAGCGTTGACGAGGCGGGCCTTAATGAAAAACTGTTTTTT.

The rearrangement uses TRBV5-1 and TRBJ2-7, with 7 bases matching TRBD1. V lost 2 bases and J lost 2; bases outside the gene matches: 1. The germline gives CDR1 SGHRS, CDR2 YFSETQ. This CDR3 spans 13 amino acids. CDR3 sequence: CASSFQGAYEQYF. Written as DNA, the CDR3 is TGCGCCAGCAGCTTTCAGGGGGCCTACGAGCAGTACTTC.

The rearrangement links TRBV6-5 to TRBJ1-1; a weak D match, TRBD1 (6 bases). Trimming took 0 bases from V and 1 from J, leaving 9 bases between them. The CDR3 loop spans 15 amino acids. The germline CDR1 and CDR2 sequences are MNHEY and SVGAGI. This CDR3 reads CASSYSGGANTEAFF. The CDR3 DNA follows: TGTGCCAGCAGTTACTCGGGGGGCGCGAACACTGAAGCTTTCTTT.

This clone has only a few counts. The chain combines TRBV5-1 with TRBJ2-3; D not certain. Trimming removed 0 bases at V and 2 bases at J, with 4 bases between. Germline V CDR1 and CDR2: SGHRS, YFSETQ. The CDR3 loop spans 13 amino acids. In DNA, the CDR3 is TGCGCCAGCAGCTTGGGGGCCACAGATACGCAGTATTTT. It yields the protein CASSLGATDTQYF.

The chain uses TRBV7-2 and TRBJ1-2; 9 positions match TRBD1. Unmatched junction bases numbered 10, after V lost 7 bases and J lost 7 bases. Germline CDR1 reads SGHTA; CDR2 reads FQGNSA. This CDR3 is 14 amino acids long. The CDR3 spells CASTQGAGRSGYTF. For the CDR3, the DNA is TGTGCCAGCACACAGGGGGCAGGGCGATCTGGCTACACCTTC.